This TCR beta chain was recorded in a study of T cells in Graves' hyperthyroidism and ophthalmopathy. RNA transcripts served as the template for amplifying TCR beta CDR3 regions. Researchers ran a first-round RT-PCR on the TCR CDR3 using the HTBI primer set. From the multiplex PCR reads, TCRdb called clonotypes with MiXCR, one entry per CDR3 protein. The sample includes roughly 380,000 distinct CDR3 sequences, less than 15% of them seen just once. A few counts support this clonotype. PBMCs were obtained from over 8.5 ml fresh peripheral blood. Losses at the gene ends were 6 bases for V and 2 bases for J; bases not matched to a gene: 6. CDR3 size: 13 residues. Germline V lookup: CDR1 DFQATT, CDR2 SNEGSKA (reference sequence).

The chain has TRBV20-1 and TRBJ2-7; TRBD1 aligns across 8 bases. The TCR originated in a man younger than 40 with Graves' hyperthyroidism that later progressed to Graves' ophthalmopathy. Material: blood. CDR3 residues: CSALDRAPYEQYF. The DNA for the CDR3 is TGCAGTGCGTTGGACAGGGCGCCCTACGAGCAGTACTTC.